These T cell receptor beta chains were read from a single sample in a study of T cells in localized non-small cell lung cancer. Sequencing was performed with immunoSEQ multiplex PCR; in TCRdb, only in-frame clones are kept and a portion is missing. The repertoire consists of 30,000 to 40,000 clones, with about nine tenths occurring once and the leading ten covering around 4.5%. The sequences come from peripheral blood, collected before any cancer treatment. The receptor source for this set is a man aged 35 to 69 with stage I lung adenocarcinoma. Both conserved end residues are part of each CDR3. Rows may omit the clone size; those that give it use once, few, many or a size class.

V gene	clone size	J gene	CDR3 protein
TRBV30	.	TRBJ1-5	CAWSGTGAPYQPQHF
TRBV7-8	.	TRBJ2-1	CASKDSHNEQFF
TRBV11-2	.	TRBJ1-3	CASTPRGFGGNTIYF
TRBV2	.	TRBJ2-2	CASSENYPSAGELFF
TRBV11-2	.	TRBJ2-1	CASSLFYGGEAYNEQFF
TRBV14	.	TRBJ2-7	CASSQDRWRVQYF
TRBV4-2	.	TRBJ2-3	CASRRGTESTDTQYF
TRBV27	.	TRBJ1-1	CASKGGYTEAFF
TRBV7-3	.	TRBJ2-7	CASSGSTEDLTYEQYF
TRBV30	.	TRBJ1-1	CARSEGQASRGAFF
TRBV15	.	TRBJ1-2	CATSGRDRGGGYTF
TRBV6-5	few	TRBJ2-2	CASSLTTGTGELFF
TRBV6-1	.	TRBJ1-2	CASKRTGELSGYTF